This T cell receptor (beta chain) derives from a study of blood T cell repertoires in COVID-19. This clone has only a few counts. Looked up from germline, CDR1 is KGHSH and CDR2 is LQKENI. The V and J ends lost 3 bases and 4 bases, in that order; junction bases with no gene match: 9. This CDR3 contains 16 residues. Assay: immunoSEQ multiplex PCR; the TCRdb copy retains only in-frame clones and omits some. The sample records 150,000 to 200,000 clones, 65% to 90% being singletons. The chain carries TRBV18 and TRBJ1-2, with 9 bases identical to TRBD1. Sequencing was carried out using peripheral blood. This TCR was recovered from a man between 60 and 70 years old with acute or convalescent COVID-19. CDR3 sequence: CASSPENRDRAYGYTF. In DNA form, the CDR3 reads TGTGCCAGCTCACCCGAAAACCGGGACAGGGCCTATGGCTACACCTTC. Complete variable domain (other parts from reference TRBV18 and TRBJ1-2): NAGVMQNPRHLVRRRGQEARLRCSPMKGHSHVYWYRQLPEEGLKFMVYLQKENIIDESGMPKERFSAEFPKEGPSILRIQQVVRGDSAAYFCASSPENRDRAYGYTFGSGTRLTVV.